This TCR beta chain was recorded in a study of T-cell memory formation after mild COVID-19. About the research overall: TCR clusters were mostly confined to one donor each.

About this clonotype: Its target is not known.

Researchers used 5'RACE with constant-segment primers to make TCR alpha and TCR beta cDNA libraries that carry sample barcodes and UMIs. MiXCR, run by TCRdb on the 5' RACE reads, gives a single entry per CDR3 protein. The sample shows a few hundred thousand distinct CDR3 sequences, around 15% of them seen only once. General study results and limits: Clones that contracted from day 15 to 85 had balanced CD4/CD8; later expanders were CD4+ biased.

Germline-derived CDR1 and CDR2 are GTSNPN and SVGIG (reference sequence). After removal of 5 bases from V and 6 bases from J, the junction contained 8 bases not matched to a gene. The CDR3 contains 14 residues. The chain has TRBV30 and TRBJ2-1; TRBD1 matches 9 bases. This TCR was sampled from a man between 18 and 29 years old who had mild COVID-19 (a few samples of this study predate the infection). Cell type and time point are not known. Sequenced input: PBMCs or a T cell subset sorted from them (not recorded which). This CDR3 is CAWGPGQGINEQFF. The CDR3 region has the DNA TGTGCCTGGGGCCCAGGACAGGGGATCAATGAGCAGTTCTTC.